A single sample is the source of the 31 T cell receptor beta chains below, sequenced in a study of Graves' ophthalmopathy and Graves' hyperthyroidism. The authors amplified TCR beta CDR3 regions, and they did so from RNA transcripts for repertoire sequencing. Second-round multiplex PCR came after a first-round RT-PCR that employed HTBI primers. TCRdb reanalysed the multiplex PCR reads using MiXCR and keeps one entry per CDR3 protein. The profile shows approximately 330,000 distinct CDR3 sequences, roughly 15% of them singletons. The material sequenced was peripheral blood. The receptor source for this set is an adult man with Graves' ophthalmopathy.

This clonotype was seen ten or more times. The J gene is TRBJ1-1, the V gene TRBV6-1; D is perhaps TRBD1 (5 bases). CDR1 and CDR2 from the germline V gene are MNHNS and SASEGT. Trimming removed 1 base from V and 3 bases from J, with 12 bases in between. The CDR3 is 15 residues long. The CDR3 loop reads CASSEVGRGYTEAFF. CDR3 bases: TGTGCCAGCAGTGAAGTGGGTAGGGGCTACACTGAAGCTTTCTTT.

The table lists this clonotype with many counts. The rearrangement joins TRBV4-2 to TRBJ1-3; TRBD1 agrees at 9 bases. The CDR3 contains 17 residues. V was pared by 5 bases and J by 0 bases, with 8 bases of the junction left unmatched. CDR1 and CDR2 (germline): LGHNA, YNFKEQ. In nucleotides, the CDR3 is TGTGCCAGCAGCATACGGGACAGGGCGTTCTCTGGAAACACCATATATTTT. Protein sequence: CASSIRDRAFSGNTIYF.

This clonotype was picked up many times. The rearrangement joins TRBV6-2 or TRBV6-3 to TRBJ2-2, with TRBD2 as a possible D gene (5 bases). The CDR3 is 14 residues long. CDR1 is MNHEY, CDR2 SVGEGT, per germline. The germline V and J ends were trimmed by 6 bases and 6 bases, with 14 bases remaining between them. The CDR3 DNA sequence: TGTGCCAGCAGGATACGGGGTCTGGCCGGGGAGCTGTTTTTT. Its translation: CASRIRGLAGELFF.

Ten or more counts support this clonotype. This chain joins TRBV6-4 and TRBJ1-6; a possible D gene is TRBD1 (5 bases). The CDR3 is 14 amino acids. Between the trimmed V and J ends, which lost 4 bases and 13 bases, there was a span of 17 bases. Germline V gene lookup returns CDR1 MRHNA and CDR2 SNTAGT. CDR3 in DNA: TGTGCCAGCAGTGTGGGGCAGGGTGAAAGGCCCCTCCACTTT. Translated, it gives CASSVGQGERPLHF.

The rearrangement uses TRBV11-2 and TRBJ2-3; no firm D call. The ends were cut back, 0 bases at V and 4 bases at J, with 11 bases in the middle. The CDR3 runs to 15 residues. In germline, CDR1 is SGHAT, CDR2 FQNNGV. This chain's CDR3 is CASSLEIPQSDTQYF. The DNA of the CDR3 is TGTGCCAGCAGCTTAGAAATACCCCAGTCAGATACGCAGTATTTT.

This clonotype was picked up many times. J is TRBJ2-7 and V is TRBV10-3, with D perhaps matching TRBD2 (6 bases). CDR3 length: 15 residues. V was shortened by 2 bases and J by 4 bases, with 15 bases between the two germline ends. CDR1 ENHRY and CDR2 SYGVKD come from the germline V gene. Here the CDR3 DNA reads TGTGCCATCAGTGAGAGAGACCCGGGGGAATACGAGCAGTACTTC. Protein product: CAISERDPGEYEQYF.

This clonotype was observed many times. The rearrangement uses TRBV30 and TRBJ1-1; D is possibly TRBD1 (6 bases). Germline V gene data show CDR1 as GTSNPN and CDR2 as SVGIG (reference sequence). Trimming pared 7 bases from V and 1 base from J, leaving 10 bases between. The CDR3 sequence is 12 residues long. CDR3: CASDRSNTEAFF. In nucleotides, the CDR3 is TGTGCCTCAGACAGGTCGAACACTGAAGCTTTCTTT. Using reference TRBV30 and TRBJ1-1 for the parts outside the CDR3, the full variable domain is SQTIHQWPATLVQPVGSPLSLECTVEGTSNPNLYWYRQAAGRGLQLLFYSVGIGQISSEVPQNLSASRPQDRQFILSSKKLLLSDSGFYLCASDRSNTEAFFGQGTRLTVV.

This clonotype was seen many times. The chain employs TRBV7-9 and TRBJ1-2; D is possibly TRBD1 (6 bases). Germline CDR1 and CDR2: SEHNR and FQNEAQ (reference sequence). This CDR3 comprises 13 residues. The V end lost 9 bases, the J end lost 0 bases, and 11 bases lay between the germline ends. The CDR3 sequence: CASKQGANYGYTF. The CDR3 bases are TGTGCCAGTAAACAGGGAGCTAACTATGGCTACACCTTC.

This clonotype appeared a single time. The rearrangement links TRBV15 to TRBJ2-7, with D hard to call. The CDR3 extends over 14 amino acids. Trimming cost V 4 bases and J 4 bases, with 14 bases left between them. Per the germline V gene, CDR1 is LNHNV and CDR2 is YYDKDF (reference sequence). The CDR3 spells CATSMRRAGYEQYF. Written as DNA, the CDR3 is TGTGCCACCAGCATGAGGCGAGCTGGTTACGAGCAGTACTTC.

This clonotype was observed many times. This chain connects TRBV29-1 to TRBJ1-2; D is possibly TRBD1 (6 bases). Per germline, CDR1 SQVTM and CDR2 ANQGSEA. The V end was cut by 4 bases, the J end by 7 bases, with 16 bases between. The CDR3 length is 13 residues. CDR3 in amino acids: CSVGGGLVSGYTF. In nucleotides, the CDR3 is TGCAGCGTTGGGGGGGGGCTGGTGAGTGGCTACACCTTC.

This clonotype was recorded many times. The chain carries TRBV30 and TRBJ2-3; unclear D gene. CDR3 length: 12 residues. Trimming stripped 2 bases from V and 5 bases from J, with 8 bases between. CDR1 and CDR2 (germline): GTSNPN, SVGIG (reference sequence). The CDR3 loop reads CAWSSLGDTQYF. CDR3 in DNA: TGTGCCTGGAGTTCGCTAGGAGATACGCAGTATTTT.

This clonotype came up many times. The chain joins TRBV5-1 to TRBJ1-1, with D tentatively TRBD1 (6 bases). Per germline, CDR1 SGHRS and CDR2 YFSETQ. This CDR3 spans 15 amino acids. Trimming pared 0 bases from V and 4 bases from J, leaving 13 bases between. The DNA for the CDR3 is TGCGCCAGCAGCTTGGATCCGGGGGCAGGCACTGAAGCTTTCTTT. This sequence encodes CASSLDPGAGTEAFF.

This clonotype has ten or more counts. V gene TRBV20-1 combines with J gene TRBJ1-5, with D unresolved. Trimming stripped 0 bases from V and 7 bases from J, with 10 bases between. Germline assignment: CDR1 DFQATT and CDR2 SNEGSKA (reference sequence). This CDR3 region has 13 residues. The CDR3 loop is CSARDSVGQPQHF. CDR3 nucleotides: TGCAGTGCTAGAGATAGCGTCGGGCAGCCCCAGCATTTT.

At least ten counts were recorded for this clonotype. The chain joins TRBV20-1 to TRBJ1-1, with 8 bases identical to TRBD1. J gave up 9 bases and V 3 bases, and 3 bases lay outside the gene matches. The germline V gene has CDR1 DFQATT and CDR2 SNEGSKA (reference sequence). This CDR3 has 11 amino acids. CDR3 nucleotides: TGCAGTGCTAGTCGACAGGGGAAAGCTTTCTTT. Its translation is CSASRQGKAFF.

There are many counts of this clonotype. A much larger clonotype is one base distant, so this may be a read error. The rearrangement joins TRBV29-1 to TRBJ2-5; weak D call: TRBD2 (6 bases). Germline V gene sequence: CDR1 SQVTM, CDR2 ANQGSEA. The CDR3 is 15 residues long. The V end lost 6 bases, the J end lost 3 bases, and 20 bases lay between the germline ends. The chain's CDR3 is CSVLIAEDDKETQYF. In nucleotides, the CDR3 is TGCAGCGTCCTAATAGCGGAAGATGACAAAGAGACCCAGTACTTC.

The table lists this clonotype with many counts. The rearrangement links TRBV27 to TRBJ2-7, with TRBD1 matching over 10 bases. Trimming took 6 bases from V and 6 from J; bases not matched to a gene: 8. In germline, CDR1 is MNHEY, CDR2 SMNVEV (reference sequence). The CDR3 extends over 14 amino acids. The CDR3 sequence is CASSSDRGLGEQYF. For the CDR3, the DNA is TGTGCCAGCAGCTCTGACAGGGGGCTTGGCGAGCAGTACTTC.

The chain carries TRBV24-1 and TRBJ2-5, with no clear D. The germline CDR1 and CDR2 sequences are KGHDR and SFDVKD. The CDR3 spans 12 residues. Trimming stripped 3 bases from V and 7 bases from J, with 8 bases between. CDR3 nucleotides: TGTGCCACCAGTGATCCCTCTTGGACCCAGTACTTC. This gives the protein CATSDPSWTQYF.

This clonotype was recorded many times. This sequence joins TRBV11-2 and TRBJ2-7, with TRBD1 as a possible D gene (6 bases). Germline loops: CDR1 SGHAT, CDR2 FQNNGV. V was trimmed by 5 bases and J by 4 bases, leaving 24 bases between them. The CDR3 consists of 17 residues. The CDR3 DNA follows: TGTGCCAGCAGCCGGAAAGCCTCCGACAGGATACCTTACGAGCAGTACTTC. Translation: CASSRKASDRIPYEQYF.

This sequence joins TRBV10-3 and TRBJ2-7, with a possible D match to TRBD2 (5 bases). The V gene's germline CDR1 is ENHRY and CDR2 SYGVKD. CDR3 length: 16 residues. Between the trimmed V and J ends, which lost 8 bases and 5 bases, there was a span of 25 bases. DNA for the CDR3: TGTGCCATCGGGAGTGGTACCGCGGGCAATCCCCACGAGCAGTACTTC. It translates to CAIGSGTAGNPHEQYF.

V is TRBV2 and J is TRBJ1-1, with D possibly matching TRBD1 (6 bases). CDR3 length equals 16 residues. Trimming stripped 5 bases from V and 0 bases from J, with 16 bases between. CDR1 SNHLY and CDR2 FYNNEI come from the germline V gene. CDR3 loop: CASSTPTGGMNTEAFF. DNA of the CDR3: TGTGCCAGCAGTACTCCGACAGGTGGAATGAACACTGAAGCTTTCTTT. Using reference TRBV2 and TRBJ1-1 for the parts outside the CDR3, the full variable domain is EPEVTQTPSHQVTQMGQEVILRCVPISNHLYFYWYRQILGQKVEFLVSFYNNEISEKSEIFDDQFSVERPDGSNFTLKIRSTKLEDSAMYFCASSTPTGGMNTEAFFGQGTRLTVV.

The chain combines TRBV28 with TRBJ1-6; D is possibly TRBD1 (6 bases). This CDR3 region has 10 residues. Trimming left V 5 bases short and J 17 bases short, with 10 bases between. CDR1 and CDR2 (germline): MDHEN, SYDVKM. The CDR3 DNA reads TGTGCCAGCAGTCCCAGGGGAATCCACTTT. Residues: CASSPRGIHF.

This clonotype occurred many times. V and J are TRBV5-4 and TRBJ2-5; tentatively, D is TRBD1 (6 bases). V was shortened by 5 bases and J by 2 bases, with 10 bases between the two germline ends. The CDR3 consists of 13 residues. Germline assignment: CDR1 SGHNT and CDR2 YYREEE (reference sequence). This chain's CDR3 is CASSGTGQETQYF. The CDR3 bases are TGTGCCAGCAGTGGAACAGGGCAAGAGACCCAGTACTTC. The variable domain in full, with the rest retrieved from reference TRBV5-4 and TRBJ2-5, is ETGVTQSPTHLIKTRGQQVTLRCSSQSGHNTVSWYQQALGQGPQFIFQYYREEENGRGNFPPRFSGLQFPNYSSELNVNALELDDSALYLCASSGTGQETQYFGPGTRLLVL.

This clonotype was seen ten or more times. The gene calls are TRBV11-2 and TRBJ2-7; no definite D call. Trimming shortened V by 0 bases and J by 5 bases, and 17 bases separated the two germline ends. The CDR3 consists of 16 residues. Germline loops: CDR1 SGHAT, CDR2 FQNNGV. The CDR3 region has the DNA TGTGCCAGCAGCTTAGAGCCCACGGGCCCGCGCAACGAGCAGTACTTC. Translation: CASSLEPTGPRNEQYF.

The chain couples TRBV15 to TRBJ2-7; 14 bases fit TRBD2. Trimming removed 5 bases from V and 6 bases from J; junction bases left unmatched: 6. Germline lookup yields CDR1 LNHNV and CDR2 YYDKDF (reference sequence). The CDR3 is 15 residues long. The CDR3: CATSARTSGRFEQYF. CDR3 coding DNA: TGTGCCACCAGCGCTAGGACTAGCGGGAGGTTCGAGCAGTACTTC.

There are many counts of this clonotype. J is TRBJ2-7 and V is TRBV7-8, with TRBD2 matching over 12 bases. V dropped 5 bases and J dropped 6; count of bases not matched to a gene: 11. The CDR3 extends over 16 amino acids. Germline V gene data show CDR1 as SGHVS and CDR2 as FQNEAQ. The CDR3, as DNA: TGTGCCAGCAGCCACCTAACTAGCGGGAGGTCCAGCGAGCAGTACTTC. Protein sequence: CASSHLTSGRSSEQYF.

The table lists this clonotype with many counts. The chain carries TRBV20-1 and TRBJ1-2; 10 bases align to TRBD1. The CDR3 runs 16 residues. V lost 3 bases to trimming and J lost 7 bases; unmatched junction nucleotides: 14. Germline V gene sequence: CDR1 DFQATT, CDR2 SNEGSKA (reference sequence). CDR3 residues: CSARLTPGQGRGGYTF. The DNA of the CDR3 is TGCAGTGCTAGGTTAACCCCGGGACAGGGGAGAGGTGGCTACACCTTC.

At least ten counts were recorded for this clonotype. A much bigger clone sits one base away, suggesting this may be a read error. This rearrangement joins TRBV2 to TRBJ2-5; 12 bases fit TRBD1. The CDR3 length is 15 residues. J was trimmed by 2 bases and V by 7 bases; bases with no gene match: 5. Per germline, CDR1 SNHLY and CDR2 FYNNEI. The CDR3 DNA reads TGTGCCAGCAATCGGGGACAGGGGGCACAAGAGACCCAGTACTTC. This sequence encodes CASNRGQGAQETQYF.

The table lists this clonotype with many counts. This chain's CDR3 is CASSTGTAYPDTQYF. CDR3 sequence (DNA): TGTGCCAGCAGTACCGGGACCGCCTACCCGGACACGCAGTATTTT. The chain employs TRBV12-3 or TRBV12-4 and TRBJ2-3; the D gene could be TRBD1 or TRBD2 (5 bases each). This CDR3 spans 15 amino acids. Trimming stripped 5 bases from V and 9 bases from J, with 21 bases between.

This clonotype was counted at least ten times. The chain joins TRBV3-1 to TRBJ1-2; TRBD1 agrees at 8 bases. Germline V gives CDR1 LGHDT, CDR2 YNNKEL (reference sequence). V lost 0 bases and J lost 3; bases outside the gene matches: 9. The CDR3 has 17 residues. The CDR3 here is CASSQDRRTGFDYGYTF. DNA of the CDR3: TGTGCCAGCAGCCAAGACCGGAGGACAGGGTTTGACTATGGCTACACCTTC. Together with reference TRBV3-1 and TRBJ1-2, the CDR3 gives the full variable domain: DTAVSQTPKYLVTQMGNDKSIKCEQNLGHDTMYWYKQDSKKFLKIMFSYNNKELIINETVPNRFSPKSPDKAHLNLHINSLELGDSAVYFCASSQDRRTGFDYGYTFGSGTRLTVV.

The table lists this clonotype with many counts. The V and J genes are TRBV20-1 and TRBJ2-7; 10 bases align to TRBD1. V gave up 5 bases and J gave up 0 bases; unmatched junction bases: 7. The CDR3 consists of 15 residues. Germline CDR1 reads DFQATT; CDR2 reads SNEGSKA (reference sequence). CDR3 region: CSAETGQGYSYEQYF. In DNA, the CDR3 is TGCAGTGCTGAGACGGGACAGGGGTACTCCTACGAGCAGTACTTC.

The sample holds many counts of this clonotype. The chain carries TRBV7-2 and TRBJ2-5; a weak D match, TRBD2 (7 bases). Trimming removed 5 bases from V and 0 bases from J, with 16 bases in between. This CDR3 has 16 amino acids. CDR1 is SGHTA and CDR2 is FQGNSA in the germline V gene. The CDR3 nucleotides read TGTGCCAGCAGCCCGGGGGGCCAAGTATACCAAGAGACCCAGTACTTC. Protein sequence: CASSPGGQVYQETQYF.